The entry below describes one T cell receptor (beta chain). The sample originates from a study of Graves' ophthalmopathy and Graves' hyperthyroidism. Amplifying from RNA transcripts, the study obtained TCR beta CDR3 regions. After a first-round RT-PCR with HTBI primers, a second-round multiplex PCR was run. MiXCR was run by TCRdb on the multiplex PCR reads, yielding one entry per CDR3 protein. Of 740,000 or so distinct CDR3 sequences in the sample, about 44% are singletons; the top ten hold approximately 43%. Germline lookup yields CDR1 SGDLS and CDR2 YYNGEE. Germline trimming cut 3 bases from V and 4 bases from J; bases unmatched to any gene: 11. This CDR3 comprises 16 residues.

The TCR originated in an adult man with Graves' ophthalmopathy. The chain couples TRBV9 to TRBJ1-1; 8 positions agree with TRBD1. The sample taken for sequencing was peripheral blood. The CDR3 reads CASSARTGTSSTEAFF. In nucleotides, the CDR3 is TGTGCCAGCAGCGCCCGGACAGGGACAAGTAGCACTGAAGCTTTCTTT.